Described below is a single TCR beta chain sequence and its context. This entry comes from a study of OX40 agonist ivuxolimab in advanced cancers. Study overall: Those enrolled were approximately 87% male, with a mean age of around 55 years and ages from 23 to 79.

From germline, CDR1 is LGHNT and CDR2 FRNRAP. The CDR3 consists of 14 residues. The V end was cut by 6 bases, the J end by 5 bases, with 13 bases between. Blood was sampled at baseline, cycle 4 day 1, and cycle 7 day 1. Method: immunoSEQ multiplex PCR; TCRdb's copy keeps in-frame clones and lacks some. The profile shows 55,000 to 80,000 clones, around 80% of them singletons. The rearrangement uses TRBV12-5 and TRBJ1-4; D is possibly TRBD1 (5 bases). The clonotype was recovered from an adult with an advanced solid tumor such as melanoma, head and neck, liver or kidney cancer. Sequenced material: CD4+ or CD8+ T cells sorted from blood, taken in a trial of the OX40 agonist ivuxolimab. The CDR3 region has the DNA TGTGCTAGTGGCGACGGGACGGTCAATGAAAAACTGTTTTTT. The encoded protein is CASGDGTVNEKLFF.